The rows below give T cell receptor beta chains drawn from one sample of a study of prognosis after radiotherapy for stage I lung cancer. TCRdb re-analysed the multiplex PCR reads in MiXCR, keeping a single row per CDR3 protein. The data contain about 25,000 distinct CDR3 sequences, roughly 35% of them singletons. Sequencing used PBMCs, obtained before or after stereotactic body radiation therapy (not recorded which). The source is a donor aged 50 or older with non-small cell lung cancer. The CDR3 runs from the conserved cysteine through the conserved F or W. D genes are given only for firm matches. Clone size is shown for a subset of rows, as once, few, many or a class of expanded clone.

v_gene: TRBV12-3/TRBV12-4
j_gene: TRBJ2-1
d_gene: TRBD2
abundance: many
CDR3aa: CASSRTSGRSEQFF
CDR3nt: TGTGCCAGCAGTCGGACTAGCGGGAGGAGTGAGCAGTTCTTC

v_gene: TRBV2
j_gene: TRBJ2-7
d_gene: NA
abundance: NA
CDR3aa: CASSVPDKQYF
CDR3nt: TGTGCCAGCAGTGTACCTGACAAGCAGTACTTC

v_gene: TRBV7-9
j_gene: TRBJ2-3
d_gene: NA
abundance: many
CDR3aa: CASSLDGSDTQYF
CDR3nt: TGTGCCAGCAGCTTAGACGGATCAGATACGCAGTATTTT

v_gene: TRBV5-6
j_gene: TRBJ1-5
d_gene: NA
abundance: many
CDR3aa: CASSLDAGVDQPQHF
CDR3nt: TGTGCCAGCAGCTTGGACGCAGGCGTGGATCAGCCCCAGCATTTT

v_gene: TRBV4-1
j_gene: TRBJ1-1
d_gene: NA
abundance: NA
CDR3aa: CASSHLLAPRENTEAFF
CDR3nt: TGCGCCAGCAGCCACCTACTCGCACCCAGGGAGAACACTGAAGCTTTCTTT

v_gene: TRBV6-2/TRBV6-3
j_gene: TRBJ2-7
d_gene: NA
abundance: NA
CDR3aa: CASSRDLKNYEQYF
CDR3nt: TGTGCCAGCAGTAGGGACTTAAAGAACTACGAGCAGTACTTC

v_gene: TRBV27
j_gene: TRBJ2-1
d_gene: NA
abundance: many
CDR3aa: CASSRQGRDNEQFF
CDR3nt: TGTGCCAGCAGTAGACAGGGGAGGGACAATGAGCAGTTCTTC

v_gene: TRBV6-1
j_gene: TRBJ2-7
d_gene: NA
abundance: NA
CDR3aa: CASSEGGTFLYEQYF
CDR3nt: TGTGCCAGCAGTGAAGGAGGGACGTTTCTCTACGAGCAGTACTTC

v_gene: TRBV6-4
j_gene: TRBJ2-7
d_gene: TRBD2
abundance: medium-sized
CDR3aa: CASSGKREGLDEQYF
CDR3nt: TGTGCCAGCAGTGGAAAGCGGGAGGGCCTAGACGAGCAGTACTTC

v_gene: TRBV24-1
j_gene: TRBJ2-7
d_gene: NA
abundance: many
CDR3aa: CATSDRLTYEQYF
CDR3nt: TGTGCCACCAGTGATCGCTTGACCTACGAGCAGTACTTC

v_gene: TRBV7-8
j_gene: TRBJ1-1
d_gene: NA
abundance: many
CDR3aa: CASSLSALTEAFF
CDR3nt: TGTGCCAGCAGCTTATCAGCGCTCACTGAAGCTTTCTTT

v_gene: TRBV25-1
j_gene: TRBJ2-4
d_gene: NA
abundance: many
CDR3aa: CASSESGIAKNIQYF
CDR3nt: TGTGCCAGCAGTGAATCAGGGATAGCCAAAAACATTCAGTACTTC

v_gene: TRBV5-1
j_gene: TRBJ2-1
d_gene: TRBD2
abundance: many
CDR3aa: CASSLGLAGDKNEQFF
CDR3nt: TGCGCCAGCAGCTTGGGGCTAGCGGGAGATAAGAATGAGCAGTTCTTC

v_gene: TRBV19
j_gene: TRBJ1-4
d_gene: TRBD1
abundance: many
CDR3aa: CASSRTQGADEKLFF
CDR3nt: TGTGCCAGTAGCCGGACGCAGGGGGCTGACGAAAAACTGTTTTTT

v_gene: TRBV6-1
j_gene: TRBJ1-2
d_gene: NA
abundance: NA
CDR3aa: CASMPTVGYGYTF
CDR3nt: TGTGCCAGCATGCCCACAGTGGGCTATGGCTACACCTTC

v_gene: TRBV6-9
j_gene: TRBJ2-2
d_gene: NA
abundance: many
CDR3aa: CASSYTPQYTGELFF
CDR3nt: TGTGCCAGCAGTTATACGCCCCAATACACCGGGGAGCTGTTTTTT

v_gene: TRBV7-7
j_gene: TRBJ2-3
d_gene: NA
abundance: many
CDR3aa: CASSPATAEDTQYF
CDR3nt: TGTGCCAGCAGCCCGGCGACAGCGGAAGATACGCAGTATTTT

v_gene: TRBV19
j_gene: TRBJ2-1
d_gene: NA
abundance: NA
CDR3aa: CASTPSHTVSYNEQFF
CDR3nt: TGTGCCAGTACCCCCTCCCATACAGTTTCCTACAATGAGCAGTTCTTC

v_gene: TRBV6-1
j_gene: TRBJ1-5
d_gene: NA
abundance: NA
CDR3aa: CASSRQLCDQPQHF
CDR3nt: TGTGCCAGCAGTCGACAGTTGTGTGATCAGCCCCAGCACTTT

v_gene: TRBV7-9
j_gene: TRBJ1-2
d_gene: NA
abundance: medium-sized
CDR3aa: CASSLDRDGYTF
CDR3nt: TGTGCCAGCAGCTTAGACAGGGACGGCTACACCTTC

v_gene: TRBV11-3
j_gene: TRBJ2-3
d_gene: NA
abundance: many
CDR3aa: CASEGGLADTQYF
CDR3nt: TGTGCCAGCGAGGGGGGGCTGGCAGATACGCAGTATTTT

v_gene: TRBV20-1
j_gene: TRBJ2-3
d_gene: NA
abundance: NA
CDR3aa: CSAYLVGSTDTQYF
CDR3nt: TGCAGTGCTTACCTCGTGGGTAGCACAGATACGCAGTATTTT

v_gene: TRBV2
j_gene: TRBJ1-1
d_gene: NA
abundance: many
CDR3aa: CASSEDLNRDSEAFF
CDR3nt: TGTGCCAGCAGTGAAGACTTAAACAGGGATTCTGAAGCTTTCTTT

v_gene: TRBV27
j_gene: TRBJ2-3
d_gene: TRBD2
abundance: NA
CDR3aa: CASSSRLAGDITDTQYF
CDR3nt: TGTGCCAGCAGTTCCAGACTAGCGGGAGACATCACAGATACGCAGTATTTT

v_gene: TRBV20-1
j_gene: TRBJ2-1
d_gene: TRBD2
abundance: many
CDR3aa: CSGASGRHYNEQFF
CDR3nt: TGCAGTGGCGCTAGCGGGAGACACTACAATGAGCAGTTCTTC

v_gene: TRBV6-1
j_gene: TRBJ1-2
d_gene: NA
abundance: many
CDR3aa: CASSENRINYGYTF
CDR3nt: TGTGCCAGCAGTGAAAACAGGATTAACTATGGCTACACCTTC

v_gene: TRBV6-9
j_gene: TRBJ1-6
d_gene: TRBD1
abundance: NA
CDR3aa: CASSYLPFGTGLYNSPLHF
CDR3nt: TGTGCCAGCAGTTATTTGCCCTTCGGGACAGGTCTCTATAATTCACCCCTCCACTTT

v_gene: TRBV18
j_gene: TRBJ1-2
d_gene: NA
abundance: many
CDR3aa: CASSPGVEGYTF
CDR3nt: TGTGCCAGCTCACCAGGGGTAGAGGGCTACACCTTC

v_gene: TRBV12-5
j_gene: TRBJ2-5
d_gene: NA
abundance: many
CDR3aa: CASRPGEGLTQYF
CDR3nt: TGTGCTAGTAGGCCAGGGGAGGGGTTGACCCAGTACTTC

v_gene: TRBV6-2/TRBV6-3
j_gene: TRBJ1-2
d_gene: NA
abundance: NA
CDR3aa: CASRPSGRVYGYTF
CDR3nt: TGTGCCAGCAGACCCTCGGGGCGGGTCTATGGCTATACCTTC

v_gene: TRBV18
j_gene: TRBJ1-3
d_gene: TRBD1
abundance: many
CDR3aa: CASSPDRGSRNTIYF
CDR3nt: TGTGCCAGCTCACCAGACAGGGGGTCCAGAAACACCATATATTTT

v_gene: TRBV7-9
j_gene: TRBJ2-2
d_gene: TRBD2
abundance: many
CDR3aa: CASSSWTSGANSGELFF
CDR3nt: TGTGCCAGCAGCTCGTGGACTAGCGGAGCGAACAGCGGGGAGCTGTTTTTT

v_gene: TRBV11-2
j_gene: TRBJ2-3
d_gene: NA
abundance: NA
CDR3aa: CASSATRLGDTQYF
CDR3nt: TGTGCCAGCAGCGCGACTCGGTTGGGCGATACGCAGTATTTT

v_gene: TRBV3-1
j_gene: TRBJ2-1
d_gene: TRBD2
abundance: many
CDR3aa: CASSQGLAGESEQFF
CDR3nt: TGTGCCAGCAGCCAAGGACTAGCGGGAGAAAGTGAGCAGTTCTTC

v_gene: TRBV28
j_gene: TRBJ1-4
d_gene: TRBD1
abundance: many
CDR3aa: CASIQGGNEKLFF
CDR3nt: TGTGCCAGCATACAGGGGGGCAATGAAAAACTGTTTTTT

v_gene: TRBV19
j_gene: TRBJ2-7
d_gene: NA
abundance: many
CDR3aa: CASSISPVTERDEQYF
CDR3nt: TGTGCCAGTAGTATCTCCCCGGTTACAGAGAGAGACGAGCAGTACTTC

v_gene: TRBV28
j_gene: TRBJ2-2
d_gene: NA
abundance: NA
CDR3aa: CASSLSGDPGELFF
CDR3nt: TGTGCCAGCAGTTTATCGGGTGACCCCGGGGAGCTGTTTTTT

v_gene: TRBV7-3
j_gene: TRBJ2-3
d_gene: TRBD2
abundance: once
CDR3aa: CASSLGGADTQYF
CDR3nt: TGTGCCAGCAGCTTGGGGGGGGCAGATACGCAGTATTTT

v_gene: TRBV18
j_gene: TRBJ2-7
d_gene: TRBD2
abundance: many
CDR3aa: CASSLLAGVNYEQYF
CDR3nt: TGTGCCAGCTCACTCCTAGCGGGAGTTAACTACGAGCAGTACTTC

v_gene: TRBV20-1
j_gene: TRBJ1-4
d_gene: NA
abundance: NA
CDR3aa: CSAEAGGGKLFF
CDR3nt: TGCAGTGCCGAAGCAGGTGGTGGAAAACTGTTTTTT

v_gene: TRBV10-3
j_gene: TRBJ1-2
d_gene: TRBD1
abundance: NA
CDR3aa: CAISGRDRGFYGYTF
CDR3nt: TGTGCCATCAGTGGCCGGGACAGGGGGTTCTATGGCTACACCTTC

v_gene: TRBV20-1
j_gene: TRBJ2-1
d_gene: NA
abundance: many
CDR3aa: CSAPTFQGANEQFF
CDR3nt: TGCAGTGCTCCGACGTTCCAGGGAGCGAATGAGCAGTTCTTC

v_gene: TRBV7-2
j_gene: TRBJ2-1
d_gene: TRBD2
abundance: many
CDR3aa: CATRPGSGRAVQFF
CDR3nt: TGTGCCACTCGCCCGGGTAGCGGGAGGGCCGTGCAGTTCTTC

v_gene: TRBV6-2/TRBV6-3
j_gene: TRBJ2-6
d_gene: NA
abundance: many
CDR3aa: CASRRTGARGANVLTF
CDR3nt: TGTGCCAGCAGGCGGACGGGGGCGCGGGGGGCCAACGTCCTGACTTTC

v_gene: TRBV12-3/TRBV12-4
j_gene: TRBJ2-3
d_gene: TRBD2
abundance: medium-sized
CDR3aa: CASSSTSGATDTQYF
CDR3nt: TGTGCCAGCAGCTCGACTAGCGGGGCCACAGATACGCAGTATTTT

v_gene: TRBV11-3
j_gene: TRBJ1-2
d_gene: TRBD1
abundance: NA
CDR3aa: CASSLTGDYGYTF
CDR3nt: TGTGCCAGCAGCTTAACAGGGGACTATGGTTACACCTTC

v_gene: TRBV9
j_gene: TRBJ2-1
d_gene: NA
abundance: many
CDR3aa: CASSVGPGPDEQFF
CDR3nt: TGTGCCAGCAGCGTAGGGCCAGGGCCGGATGAGCAGTTCTTC

v_gene: TRBV9
j_gene: TRBJ1-2
d_gene: NA
abundance: many
CDR3aa: CASSVGNSALYGYTF
CDR3nt: TGTGCCAGCAGCGTAGGAAATTCGGCCCTGTATGGCTACACCTTC

v_gene: TRBV3-1
j_gene: TRBJ1-2
d_gene: NA
abundance: many
CDR3aa: CASSPYGTAKGVNYGYTF
CDR3nt: TGTGCCAGCAGCCCCTATGGGACCGCAAAAGGAGTCAACTATGGCTACACCTTC

v_gene: TRBV5-1
j_gene: TRBJ2-6
d_gene: NA
abundance: many
CDR3aa: CASSLADRGRGPGANVLTF
CDR3nt: TGCGCCAGCAGCTTGGCCGATCGGGGGCGGGGTCCTGGGGCCAACGTCCTGACTTTC

v_gene: TRBV19
j_gene: TRBJ1-5
d_gene: NA
abundance: NA
CDR3aa: CASSISSGHKHF
CDR3nt: TGTGCCAGTAGTATCAGCTCGGGGCACAAGCATTTT

v_gene: TRBV12-3/TRBV12-4
j_gene: TRBJ2-3
d_gene: TRBD2
abundance: many
CDR3aa: CASRREGEGTDTQYF
CDR3nt: TGTGCCAGCAGGAGGGAGGGAGAGGGCACAGATACGCAGTATTTT

v_gene: TRBV10-3
j_gene: TRBJ1-2
d_gene: NA
abundance: many
CDR3aa: CAISESAYGYTF
CDR3nt: TGTGCCATCAGTGAGTCGGCGTATGGCTACACCTTC